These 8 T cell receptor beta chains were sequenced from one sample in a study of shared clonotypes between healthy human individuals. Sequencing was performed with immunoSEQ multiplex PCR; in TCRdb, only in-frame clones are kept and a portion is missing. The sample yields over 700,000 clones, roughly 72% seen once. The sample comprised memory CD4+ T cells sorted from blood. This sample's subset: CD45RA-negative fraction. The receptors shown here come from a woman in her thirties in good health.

The chain's CDR3 is CASSLGSGNSNQPQHF. CDR3 nucleotides: TGTGCCAGCAGCCTTGGGTCTGGGAATAGCAATCAGCCCCAGCATTTT. The V gene is TRBV5-6, the J gene TRBJ1-5; D is unresolved. Germline values: CDR1 SGHDT, CDR2 YYEEEE. V lost 4 bases to trimming and J lost 0 bases, with 14 bases between them. The CDR3 totals 16 residues.

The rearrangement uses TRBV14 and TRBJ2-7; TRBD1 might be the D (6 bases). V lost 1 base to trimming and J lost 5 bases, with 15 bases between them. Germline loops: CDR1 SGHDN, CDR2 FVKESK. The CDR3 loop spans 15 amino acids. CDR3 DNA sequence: TGTGCCAGCAGCCAAGGCCTCCAGGGGAAGCACGAGCAGTACTTC. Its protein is CASSQGLQGKHEQYF.

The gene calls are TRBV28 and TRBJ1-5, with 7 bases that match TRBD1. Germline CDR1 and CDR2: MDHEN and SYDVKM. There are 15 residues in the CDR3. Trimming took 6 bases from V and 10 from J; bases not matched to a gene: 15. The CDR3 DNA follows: TGTGCCAGCAGATCCGGACAGGTCGCTCGCCGACCCCAGCATTTT. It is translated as CASRSGQVARRPQHF.

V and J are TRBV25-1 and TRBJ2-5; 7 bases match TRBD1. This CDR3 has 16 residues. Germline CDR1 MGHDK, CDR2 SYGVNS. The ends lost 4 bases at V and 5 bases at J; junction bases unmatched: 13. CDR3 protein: CASSAYPVQGWETQYF. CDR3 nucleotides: TGTGCCAGCAGTGCTTATCCGGTACAGGGGTGGGAGACCCAGTACTTC.

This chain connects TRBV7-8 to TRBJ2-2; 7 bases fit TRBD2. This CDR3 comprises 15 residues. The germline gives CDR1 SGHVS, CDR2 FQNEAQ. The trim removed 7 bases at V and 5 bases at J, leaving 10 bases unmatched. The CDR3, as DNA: TGTGCCAGCAACCCACGGGGGGTTAGAACCGGGGAGCTGTTTTTT. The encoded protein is CASNPRGVRTGELFF.

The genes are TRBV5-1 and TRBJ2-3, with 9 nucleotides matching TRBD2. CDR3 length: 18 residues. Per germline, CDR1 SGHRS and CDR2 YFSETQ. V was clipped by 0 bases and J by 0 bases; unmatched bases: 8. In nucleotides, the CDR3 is TGCGCCAGCAGCTTGGTGGCTAGCGGGACATCTAGCACAGATACGCAGTATTTT. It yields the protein CASSLVASGTSSTDTQYF.

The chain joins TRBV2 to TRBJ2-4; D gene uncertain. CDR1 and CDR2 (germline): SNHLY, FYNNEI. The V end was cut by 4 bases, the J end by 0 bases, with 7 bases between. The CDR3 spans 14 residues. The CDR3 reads CASSVMVAKNIQYF. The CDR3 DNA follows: TGTGCCAGCAGTGTCATGGTAGCCAAAAACATTCAGTACTTC. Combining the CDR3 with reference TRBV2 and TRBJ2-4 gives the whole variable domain EPEVTQTPSHQVTQMGQEVILRCVPISNHLYFYWYRQILGQKVEFLVSFYNNEISEKSEIFDDQFSVERPDGSNFTLKIRSTKLEDSAMYFCASSVMVAKNIQYFGAGTRLSVL.

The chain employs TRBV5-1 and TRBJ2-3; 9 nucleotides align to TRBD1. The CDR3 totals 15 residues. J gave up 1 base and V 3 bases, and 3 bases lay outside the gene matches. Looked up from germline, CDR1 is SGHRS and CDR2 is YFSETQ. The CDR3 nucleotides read TGCGCCAGCAGCTCAAGGACAGGGGGCACAGATACGCAGTATTTT. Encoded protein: CASSSRTGGTDTQYF.